Given below is one T cell receptor beta chain in context. Its antigen is as yet unknown. The sample belongs to a study of cytomegalovirus exposure and HLA in healthy donors. At the level of the study: Most donors, 81% of some 400 genotyped, fell in the Caucasian-associated ancestry cluster. Findings and limits, study-wide: The study labeled 170 or so TCR beta chains cytomegalovirus-associated. Sequences of the TCR beta chain were said to predict the HLA-A and HLA-B alleles of most subjects accurately.

Both 60 Vbeta primers and 13 Jbeta primers went into the PCR. Sequencing was performed with immunoSEQ multiplex PCR; in TCRdb, only in-frame clones are kept and a portion is missing. The sample carries about 140,000 clones, 76% recorded once. Sequenced sample: PBMCs. This clonotype originated in a woman aged 40-49 years in good health and CMV-seronegative.

In DNA form, the CDR3 reads TGTGCCAGCAGCTTTACAGGGGGCGCGTACTATGGCTACACCTTC. Translating gives CASSFTGGAYYGYTF. V is TRBV7-8 and J is TRBJ1-2, with 9 nucleotides matching TRBD1. Trimming removed 3 bases from V and 3 bases from J; junction bases left unmatched: 5. This CDR3 contains 15 residues. The germline V gene has CDR1 SGHVS and CDR2 FQNEAQ.